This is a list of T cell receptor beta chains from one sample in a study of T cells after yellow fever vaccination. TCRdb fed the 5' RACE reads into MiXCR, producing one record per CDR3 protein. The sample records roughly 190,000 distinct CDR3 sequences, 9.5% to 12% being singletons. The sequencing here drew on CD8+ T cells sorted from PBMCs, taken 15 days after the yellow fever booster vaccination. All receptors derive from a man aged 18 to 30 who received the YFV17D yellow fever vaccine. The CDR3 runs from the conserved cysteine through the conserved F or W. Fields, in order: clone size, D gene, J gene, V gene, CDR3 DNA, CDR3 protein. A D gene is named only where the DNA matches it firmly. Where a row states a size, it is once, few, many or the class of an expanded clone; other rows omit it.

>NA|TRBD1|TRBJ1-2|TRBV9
TGTGCCAGCAACCGGGACAGGTCCCCCTATGGCTACACCTTC
CASNRDRSPYGYTF
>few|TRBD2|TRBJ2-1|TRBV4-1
TGCGCCAGCAGCCAAGGTCGCGGGGGGGCCAATGAGCAGTTCTTC
CASSQGRGGANEQFF
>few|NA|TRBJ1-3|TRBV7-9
TGTGCCAGCAGCAAAGGGGTATCTGGAAACACCATATATTTT
CASSKGVSGNTIYF
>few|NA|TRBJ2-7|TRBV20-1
TGCAGTGCTTCCGGGACTTTCTCCTACGAGCAGTACTTC
CSASGTFSYEQYF
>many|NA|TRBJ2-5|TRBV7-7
TGTGCCAGCAGCTTAGATGTCTCACCGCAAGAGACCCAGTACTTC
CASSLDVSPQETQYF
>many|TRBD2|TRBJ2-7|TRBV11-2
TGTGCCAGCAGCCTTACGGGGGGTCAGTACTTC
CASSLTGGQYF
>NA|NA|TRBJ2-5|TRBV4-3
TGCGCCAGCAGCCAAGATCGGAGTAGCGGAGAGACCCAGTACTTC
CASSQDRSSGETQYF
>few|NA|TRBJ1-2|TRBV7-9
TGTGCCAGCACCCTAAAGAATGAGGGGCTTGGCTACACCTTC
CASTLKNEGLGYTF
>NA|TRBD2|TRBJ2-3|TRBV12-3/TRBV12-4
TGTGCCAGCAGTGCTAATCTAGCGGGGGGCCGCACAGATACGCAGTATTTT
CASSANLAGGRTDTQYF
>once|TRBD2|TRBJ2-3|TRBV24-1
TGTGCCACCAGTGATTCCACCGGGACTAGCGGGGGGGTCTTAGATACGCAGTATTTT
CATSDSTGTSGGVLDTQYF
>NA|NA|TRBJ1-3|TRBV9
TGTGCCAGCAGCGTAGAAGGGCCCGGAAACACCATATATTTT
CASSVEGPGNTIYF
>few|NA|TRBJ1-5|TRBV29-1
TGCAGCGCCCAGCCCGGTAGCAATCAGCCCCAGCATTTT
CSAQPGSNQPQHF
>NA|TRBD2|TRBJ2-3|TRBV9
TGTGCCAGCAGCGGCCTTCGGGGGGGCACAGATACGCAGTATTTT
CASSGLRGGTDTQYF
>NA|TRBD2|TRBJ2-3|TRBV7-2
TGTGCCAGCAGCTCCCCAAGTAGCGGGGGCCTAAGCACAGATACGCAGTATTTT
CASSSPSSGGLSTDTQYF
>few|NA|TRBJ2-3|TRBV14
TGTGCCAGCAGCCAAGCTTCAGGGGTCGATACGCAGTATTTT
CASSQASGVDTQYF
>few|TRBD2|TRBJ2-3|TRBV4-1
TGCGCCAGCAGCCAAGAACTAGCGGGGGAGACCACAGATACGCAGTATTTT
CASSQELAGETTDTQYF
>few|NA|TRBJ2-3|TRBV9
TGTGCCAGCAGCGTAGCACACCCCAACGGGGATACGCAGTATTTT
CASSVAHPNGDTQYF